This T cell receptor (beta chain) was captured by sequencing in a study of T cells in Graves' hyperthyroidism and ophthalmopathy. This clonotype occurred many times. Hyperthyroidism, newly diagnosed and lasting under 2 months, affected patients aged 18 to 65. Amplified TCR beta CDR3 regions derived from RNA transcripts. The HTBI primer set served for first-round RT-PCR of the TCR CDR3. TCRdb re-derived calls from the multiplex PCR reads in MiXCR, one entry per CDR3 protein. Of some 560,000 distinct CDR3 sequences listed, around 14% are singletons. The V gene's germline CDR1 is DFQATT and CDR2 SNEGSKA (reference sequence). Between the trimmed V and J ends, which lost 3 bases and 3 bases, there was a span of 15 bases. The CDR3 sequence is 15 residues long.

The chain recombines TRBV20-1 with TRBJ1-5; D perhaps matches TRBD1 (5 bases). This receptor was taken from a woman younger than 45 with Graves' hyperthyroidism. Sequencing used blood. The DNA of the CDR3 is TGCAGTGCTAGGTCCCCGGGGCCCTACAATCAGCCCCAGCATTTT. It codes for CSARSPGPYNQPQHF.